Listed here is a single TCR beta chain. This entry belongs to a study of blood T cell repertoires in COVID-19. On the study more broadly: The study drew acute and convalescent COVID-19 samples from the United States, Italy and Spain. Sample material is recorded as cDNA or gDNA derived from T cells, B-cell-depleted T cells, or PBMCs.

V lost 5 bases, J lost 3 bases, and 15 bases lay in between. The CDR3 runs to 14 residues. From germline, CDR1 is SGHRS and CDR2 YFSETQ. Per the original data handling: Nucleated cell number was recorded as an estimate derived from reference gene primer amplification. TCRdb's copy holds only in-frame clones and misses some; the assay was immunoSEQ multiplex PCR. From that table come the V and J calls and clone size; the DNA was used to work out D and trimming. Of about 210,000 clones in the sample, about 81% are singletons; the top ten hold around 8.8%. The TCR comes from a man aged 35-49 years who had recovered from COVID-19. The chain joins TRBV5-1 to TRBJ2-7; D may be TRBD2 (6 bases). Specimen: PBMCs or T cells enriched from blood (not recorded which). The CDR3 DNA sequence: TGCGCCAGCAGATCCCCGGGACTCAGCTACGAGCAGTACTTC. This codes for CASRSPGLSYEQYF.